What follows are 9 T cell receptor beta chains derived from one specimen sequenced in a study of PD-1 blockade in mismatch repair-deficient tumors. Sequencing used immunoSEQ multiplex PCR; TCRdb keeps in-frame clones, though not all of them. The sample lists approximately 100,000 clones; over 75% were seen once. The source material was peripheral blood, sampled approximately 35 weeks after starting pembrolizumab. These receptors all stem from an adult with mismatch repair-deficient cancer.

The chain recombines TRBV19 with TRBJ1-2, with 7 bases identical to TRBD1. The V gene end was trimmed by 0 bases and the J gene end by 11 bases; junction bases not matched to a gene: 6. CDR3 length: 13 amino acids. Germline V gene lookup returns CDR1 LNHDA and CDR2 SQIVND (reference sequence). The CDR3 spells CASSIDNRGRYTF. CDR3 sequence (DNA): TGTGCCAGTAGTATAGATAACAGGGGCCGATACACCTTC.

This clone was recorded once. The chain has TRBV11-2 and TRBJ2-1; 11 bases match TRBD2. V was pared by 1 base and J by 5 bases, with 10 bases of the junction left unmatched. CDR1 and CDR2 from the germline V gene are SGHAT and FQNNGV. CDR3 size: 18 residues. The CDR3 here is CASSLALAGGLKDNEQFF. CDR3 sequence (DNA): TGTGCCAGCAGCTTAGCTCTAGCGGGAGGCTTAAAGGACAATGAGCAGTTCTTC.

The chain is built from TRBV19 and TRBJ2-7; D is undetermined. The V gene's germline CDR1 is LNHDA and CDR2 SQIVND (reference sequence). The CDR3 extends over 14 amino acids. V was cut by 0 bases and J by 2 bases, with 8 bases left in between. For the CDR3, the DNA is TGTGCCAGTAGTATAGATGCATTGACCTACGAGCAGTACTTC. It yields the protein CASSIDALTYEQYF.

V usage is TRBV19 and J usage is TRBJ2-2; TRBD1 is a possible D gene (6 bases). Germline CDR1 is LNHDA and CDR2 is SQIVND (reference sequence). There are 17 residues in the CDR3. V lost 4 bases and J lost 3, with 18 bases in between. CDR3 sequence reads: CASSRRRGGQDTGELFF. The CDR3 region has the DNA TGTGCCAGTAGTAGGAGGCGAGGGGGTCAGGACACCGGGGAGCTGTTTTTT.

The chain uses TRBV6-6 and TRBJ1-1, with D hard to call. Deletions cut 7 bases from V and 4 bases from J, with 13 bases between. The V gene's germline CDR1 is MNHNY and CDR2 SVGAGI (reference sequence). CDR3 length equals 13 residues. The CDR3 DNA reads as TGTGCCAGCACTGGGGAGATCAGCACTGAAGCTTTCTTT. The encoded protein is CASTGEISTEAFF.

This chain connects TRBV10-3 to TRBJ2-7; TRBD2 might be the D (5 bases). The CDR3 length is 14 residues. CDR1 and CDR2 from the germline V gene are ENHRY and SYGVKD. Trimming cost V 3 bases and J 2 bases, with 11 bases left between them. The chain's CDR3 is CAISDQDFPYEQYF. In nucleotides, the CDR3 is TGTGCCATCAGTGATCAGGACTTCCCCTACGAGCAGTACTTC.

This chain connects TRBV7-3 to TRBJ1-2, with TRBD1 matching over 10 bases. V gave up 9 bases and J gave up 8 bases; unmatched junction bases: 3. Germline values: CDR1 SGHTA, CDR2 FQGTGA. This CDR3 comprises 11 residues. The CDR3 nucleotides read TGTGCCAGGACAGGGGGCCAAGGCTACACCTTC. This codes for CARTGGQGYTF.

V usage is TRBV19 and J usage is TRBJ2-7, with 8 bases matching TRBD1. The J segment lost 1 base and the V segment lost 6 bases, leaving 8 bases of the junction unmatched. The CDR3 has 15 amino acids. Germline V gene data show CDR1 as LNHDA and CDR2 as SQIVND (reference sequence). The CDR3 nucleotides are TGTGCCAGTAGCCTAACACGGACAGGGTCCTACGAGCAGTACTTC. Its protein is CASSLTRTGSYEQYF.

The chain has TRBV19 and TRBJ1-1, with a weak D call TRBD1 (5 bases). The germline CDR1 and CDR2 sequences are LNHDA and SQIVND (reference sequence). The CDR3 spans 14 residues. V shed 0 bases and J shed 7 bases, with 12 bases lying between them. The DNA of the CDR3 is TGTGCCAGTAGTATAGATGCGAGACAGTTTGAAGCTTTCTTT. Translated, it gives CASSIDARQFEAFF.